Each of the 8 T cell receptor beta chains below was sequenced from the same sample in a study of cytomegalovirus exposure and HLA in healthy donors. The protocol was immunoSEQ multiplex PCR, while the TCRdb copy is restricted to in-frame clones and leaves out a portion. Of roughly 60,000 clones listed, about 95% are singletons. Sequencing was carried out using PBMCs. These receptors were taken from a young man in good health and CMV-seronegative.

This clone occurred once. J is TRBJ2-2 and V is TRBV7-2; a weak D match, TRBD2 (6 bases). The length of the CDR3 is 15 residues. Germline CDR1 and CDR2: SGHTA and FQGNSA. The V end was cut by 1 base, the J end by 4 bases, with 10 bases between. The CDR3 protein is CASSLGGTPTGELFF. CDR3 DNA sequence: TGTGCCAGCAGCTTAGGGGGGACTCCCACCGGGGAGCTGTTTTTT. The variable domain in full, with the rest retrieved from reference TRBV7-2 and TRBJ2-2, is GAGVSQSPSNKVTEKGKDVELRCDPISGHTALYWYRQSLGQGLEFLIYFQGNSAPDKSGLPSDRFSAERTGGSVSTLTIQRTQQEDSAVYLCASSLGGTPTGELFFGEGSRLTVL.

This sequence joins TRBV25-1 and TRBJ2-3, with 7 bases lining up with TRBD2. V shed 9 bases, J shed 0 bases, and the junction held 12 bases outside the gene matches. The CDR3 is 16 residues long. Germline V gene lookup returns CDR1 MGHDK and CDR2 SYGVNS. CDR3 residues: CARPLPSGASTDTQYF. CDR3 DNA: TGTGCCAGACCCCTCCCCAGCGGGGCTAGCACAGATACGCAGTATTTT.

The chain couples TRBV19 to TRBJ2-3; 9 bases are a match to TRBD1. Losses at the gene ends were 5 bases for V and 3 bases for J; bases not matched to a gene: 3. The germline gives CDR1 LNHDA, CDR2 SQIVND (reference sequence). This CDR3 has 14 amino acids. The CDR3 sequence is CASSVTGGTDTQYF. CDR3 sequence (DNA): TGTGCCAGTAGTGTGACAGGGGGAACAGATACGCAGTATTTT.

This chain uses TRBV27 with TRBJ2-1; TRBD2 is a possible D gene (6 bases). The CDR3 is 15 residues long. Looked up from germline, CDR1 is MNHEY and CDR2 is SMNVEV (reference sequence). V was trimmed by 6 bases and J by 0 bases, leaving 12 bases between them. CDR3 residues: CASSRSGNSYNEQFF. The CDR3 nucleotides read TGTGCCAGCAGCCGTAGCGGCAACTCCTACAATGAGCAGTTCTTC.

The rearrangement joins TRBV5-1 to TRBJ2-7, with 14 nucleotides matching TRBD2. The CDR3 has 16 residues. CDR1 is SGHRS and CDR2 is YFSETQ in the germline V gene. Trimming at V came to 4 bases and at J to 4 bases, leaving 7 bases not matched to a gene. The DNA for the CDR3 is TGCGCCAGCAGCCCGGGGACTAGCGGGAGTAGGTACGAGCAGTACTTC. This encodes CASSPGTSGSRYEQYF.

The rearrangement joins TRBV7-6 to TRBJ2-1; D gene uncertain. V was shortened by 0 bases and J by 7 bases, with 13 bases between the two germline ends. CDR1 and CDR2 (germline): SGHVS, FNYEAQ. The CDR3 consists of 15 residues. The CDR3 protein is CASSLAGSLWNEQFF. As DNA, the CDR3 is TGTGCCAGCAGCTTAGCCGGGTCCCTTTGGAATGAGCAGTTCTTC.

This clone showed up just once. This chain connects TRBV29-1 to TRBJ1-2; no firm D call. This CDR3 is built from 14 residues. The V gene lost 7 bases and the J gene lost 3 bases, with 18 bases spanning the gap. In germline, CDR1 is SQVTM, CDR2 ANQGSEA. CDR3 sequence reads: CSAEGGVLDYGYTF. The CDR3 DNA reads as TGCAGCGCCGAGGGAGGAGTCCTCGACTATGGCTACACCTTC.

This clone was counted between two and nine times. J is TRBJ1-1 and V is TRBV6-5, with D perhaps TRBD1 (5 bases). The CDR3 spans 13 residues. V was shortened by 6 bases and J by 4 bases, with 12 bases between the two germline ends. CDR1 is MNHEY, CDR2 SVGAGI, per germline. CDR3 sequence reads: CASRGHSSTEAFF. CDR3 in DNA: TGTGCCAGCAGAGGACATTCATCCACTGAAGCTTTCTTT.